The T cell receptor beta chain described here comes from a study of cytomegalovirus exposure and HLA in healthy donors. Study at large: Samples from HLA-typed donors yielded about 85 million unique TCRs in an early data release.

Only a few counts were recorded for this clone. Its antigen is currently unknown. Study-level points and caveats: For most TCR sequences rarity was the rule, although some public TCRs occurred in many donors. Per a later analysis, HLA-associated TCR beta chains showed more clonal expansion than other, equally common TCR beta chains.

This CDR3 contains 13 residues. J lost 5 bases, V lost 5 bases, and 3 bases had no gene match. CDR1 MNHEY and CDR2 SVGAGI come from the germline V gene. PCR employed 60 Vbeta and 13 Jbeta primers. Using immunoSEQ multiplex PCR, the repertoire was profiled, and TCRdb retains in-frame clones only, with some absent. The data contain 150,000 to 250,000 clones, 70% to 80% of them seen just once; the ten biggest clones take up under 2%. Sequencing was carried out using PBMCs. The V and J genes are TRBV6-5 and TRBJ1-5, with 7 bases aligning to TRBD1. The clonotype originates from a man aged 30 to 39 in good health and CMV-seronegative. CDR3 nucleotide sequence: TGTGCCAGCAGTACCGACAGGGATCAGCCCCAGCATTTT. This translates into CASSTDRDQPQHF.